Detailed here is one T cell receptor (beta chain). Its antigen remains unidentified. No clone much larger than this one lies a single base away; base qualities are absent. This entry is derived from a study of blood T cell repertoires in COVID-19 (dated by TCRdb to the early 2020s). Turning to the overall study: The collaborator samples originated in the United States, Italy and Spain and spanned the acute and convalescent phases of COVID-19. The material from the prospective study consisted of cDNA or gDNA derived from T cells, B-cell-depleted T cells, or PBMCs. Deeply sampled blood TCRbeta repertoires from subjects exposed to, actively infected with, or recovered from COVID-19 were included in the dataset. The repertoires were released in a freely available public database intended as a resource for research on the immune response to SARS-CoV-2. Samples were obtained from the ongoing ImmuneRACE study (first 160 participants) and from 1,200 or so subjects provided by 6 global collaborators. The sample metadata nearly always contained a de-identified subject ID, COVID-19 status, age in years and sex. Where HLA class I and class II types were available, the types were taken from metadata supplied by the sample provider, not from assay-based typing.

Each collaborating institution followed its own protocols to collect whole blood in K2EDTA tubes. Collaborator samples were shipped for TCRbeta analysis as frozen whole blood, isolated PBMCs, or DNA extracted from either sample type. V trim: 6 bases; J trim: 0 bases; unmatched bases: 1. The CDR3 sequence holds 14 residues, the cysteine and phenylalanine included. Only the CDR3 portion is preserved as DNA: 42 bases, with reading frame beginning at the first base. The germline V gene yields MNHEY for CDR1 and SVGAGI for CDR2. General findings and caveats noted by the study authors: Clinical and demographic metadata were provided uncurated, with the amount varying by source and participant.

TCRbeta CDR3 regions were amplified from genomic DNA by means of the immunoSEQ Assay, a bias-controlled multiplex PCR. Under the source paper's analysis protocol: The number of nucleated cells in each sample was estimated from the amplification of reference gene primers within the assay. To quantify the absolute abundance of each unique TCRbeta CDR3 rearrangement, sequence reads were collapsed and filtered. For each sample, productive Simpson clonality was calculated as the square root of Simpson's diversity index across productive rearrangements. The table comes from immuneACCESS by way of TCRdb, which keeps in-frame sequences with V and J called. Part of the clones is missing from these tables; in studies checked, under half for an unresolved V gene and the rest for unknown reasons. V and J calls and clone size are given by that table; D and trimming were obtained from the DNA. The sample contains approximately 60,000 clones, roughly 80% of them found a single time. The top ten clones comprise about 20% of the sample.

This receptor was obtained from a man aged 55 to 69 with acute or convalescent COVID-19. The rearrangement combines TRBV6-5 with TRBJ1-4, with 7 middle bases fitting TRBD1. Sequencing was carried out using peripheral blood. The DNA reads as follows: TGTGCCAGCAGACAGGGGTCAACTAATGAAAAACTGTTTTTT. This translates into CASRQGSTNEKLFF.